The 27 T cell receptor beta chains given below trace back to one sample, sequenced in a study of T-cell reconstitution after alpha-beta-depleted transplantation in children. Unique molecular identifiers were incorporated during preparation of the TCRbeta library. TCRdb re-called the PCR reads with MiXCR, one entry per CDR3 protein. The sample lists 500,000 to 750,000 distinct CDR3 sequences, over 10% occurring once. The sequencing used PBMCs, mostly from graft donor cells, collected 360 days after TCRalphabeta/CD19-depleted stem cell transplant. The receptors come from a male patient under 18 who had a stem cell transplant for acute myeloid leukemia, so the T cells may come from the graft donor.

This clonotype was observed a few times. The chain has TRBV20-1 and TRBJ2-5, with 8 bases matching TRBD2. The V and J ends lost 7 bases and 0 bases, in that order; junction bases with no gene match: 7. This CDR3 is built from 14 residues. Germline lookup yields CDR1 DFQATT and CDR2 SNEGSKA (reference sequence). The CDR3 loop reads CSEESGGYQETQYF. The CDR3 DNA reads TGCAGTGAGGAAAGCGGGGGATACCAAGAGACCCAGTACTTC.

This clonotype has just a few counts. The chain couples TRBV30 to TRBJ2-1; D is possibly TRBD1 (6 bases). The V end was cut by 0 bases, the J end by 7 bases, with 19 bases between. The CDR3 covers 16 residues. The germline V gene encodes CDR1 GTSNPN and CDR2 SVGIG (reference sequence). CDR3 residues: CAWSVPGQWSGNEQFF. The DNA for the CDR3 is TGTGCCTGGAGTGTACCCGGACAGTGGTCGGGGAATGAGCAGTTCTTC.

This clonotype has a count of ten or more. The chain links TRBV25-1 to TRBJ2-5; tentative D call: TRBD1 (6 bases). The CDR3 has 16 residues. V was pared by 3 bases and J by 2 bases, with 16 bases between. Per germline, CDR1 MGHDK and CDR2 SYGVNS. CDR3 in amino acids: CASSELLGAGQETQYF. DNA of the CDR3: TGTGCCAGCAGTGAGTTACTGGGGGCGGGTCAAGAGACCCAGTACTTC.

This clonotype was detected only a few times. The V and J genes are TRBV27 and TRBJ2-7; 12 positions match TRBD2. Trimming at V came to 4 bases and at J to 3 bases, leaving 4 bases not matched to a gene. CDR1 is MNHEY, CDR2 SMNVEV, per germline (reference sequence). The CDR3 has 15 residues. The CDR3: CASSSGLAGFYEQYF. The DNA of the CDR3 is TGTGCCAGCAGTTCGGGACTAGCGGGTTTCTACGAGCAGTACTTC.

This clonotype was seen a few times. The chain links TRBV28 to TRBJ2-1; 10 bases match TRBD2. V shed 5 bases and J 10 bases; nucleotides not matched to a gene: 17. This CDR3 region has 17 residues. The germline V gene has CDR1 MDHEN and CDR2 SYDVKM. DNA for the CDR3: TGTGCCAGCAGTGTAAGCGGGAGGGGTTTGCTCGTATTAGAGCAGTTCTTC. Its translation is CASSVSGRGLLVLEQFF.

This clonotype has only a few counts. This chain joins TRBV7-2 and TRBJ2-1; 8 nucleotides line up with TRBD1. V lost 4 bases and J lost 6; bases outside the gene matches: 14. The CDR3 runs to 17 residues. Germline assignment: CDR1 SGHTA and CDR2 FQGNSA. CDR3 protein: CASSYIPQGAKGNEQFF. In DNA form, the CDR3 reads TGTGCCAGCAGCTACATCCCTCAGGGGGCTAAGGGCAATGAGCAGTTCTTC.

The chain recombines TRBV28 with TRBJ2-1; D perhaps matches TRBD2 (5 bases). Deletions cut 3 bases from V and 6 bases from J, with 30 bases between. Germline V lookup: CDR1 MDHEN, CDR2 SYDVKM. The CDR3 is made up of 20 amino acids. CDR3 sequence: CASSFPLLTMVRTSSNEQFF. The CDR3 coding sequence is TGTGCCAGCAGTTTCCCCCTTTTAACTATGGTTCGAACTAGTTCCAATGAGCAGTTCTTC.

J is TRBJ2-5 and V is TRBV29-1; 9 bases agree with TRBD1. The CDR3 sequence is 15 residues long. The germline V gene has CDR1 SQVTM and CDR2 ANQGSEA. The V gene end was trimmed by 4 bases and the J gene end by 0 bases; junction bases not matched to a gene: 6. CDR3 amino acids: CSVGGQGGYQETQYF. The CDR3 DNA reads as TGCAGCGTTGGGGGACAGGGAGGGTACCAAGAGACCCAGTACTTC.

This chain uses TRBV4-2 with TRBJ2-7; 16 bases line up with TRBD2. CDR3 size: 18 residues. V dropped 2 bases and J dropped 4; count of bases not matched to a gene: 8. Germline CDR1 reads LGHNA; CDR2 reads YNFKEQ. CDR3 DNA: TGTGCCAGCAGCCAACTTTCCGGGACTAGCGGGAGGGCTTACGAGCAGTACTTC. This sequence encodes CASSQLSGTSGRAYEQYF.

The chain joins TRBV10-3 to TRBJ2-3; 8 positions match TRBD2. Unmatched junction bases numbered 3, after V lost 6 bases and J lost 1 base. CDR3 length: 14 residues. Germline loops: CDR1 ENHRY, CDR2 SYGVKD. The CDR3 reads CAISLTSGTDTQYF. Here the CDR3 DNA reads TGTGCCATCAGCCTGACTAGCGGCACAGATACGCAGTATTTT.

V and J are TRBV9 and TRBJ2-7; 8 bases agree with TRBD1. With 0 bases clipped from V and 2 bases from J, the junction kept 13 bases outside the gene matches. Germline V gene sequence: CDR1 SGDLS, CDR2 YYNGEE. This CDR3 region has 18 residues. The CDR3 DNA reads TGTGCCAGCAGCGTAGGGCCTGTGGATCAGGGGGCCCCCTACGAGCAGTACTTC. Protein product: CASSVGPVDQGAPYEQYF. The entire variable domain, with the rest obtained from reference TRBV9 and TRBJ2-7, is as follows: DSGVTQTPKHLITATGQRVTLRCSPRSGDLSVYWYQQSLDQGLQFLIQYYNGEERAKGNILERFSAQQFPDLHSELNLSSLELGDSALYFCASSVGPVDQGAPYEQYFGPGTRLTVT.

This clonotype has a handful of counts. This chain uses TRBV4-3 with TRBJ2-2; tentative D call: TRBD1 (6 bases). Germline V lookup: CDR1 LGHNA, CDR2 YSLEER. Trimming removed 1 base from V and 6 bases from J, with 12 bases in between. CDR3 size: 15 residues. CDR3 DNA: TGCGCCAGCAGCCAAGTACAGGGAGCGGCCGGGGAGCTGTTTTTT. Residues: CASSQVQGAAGELFF.

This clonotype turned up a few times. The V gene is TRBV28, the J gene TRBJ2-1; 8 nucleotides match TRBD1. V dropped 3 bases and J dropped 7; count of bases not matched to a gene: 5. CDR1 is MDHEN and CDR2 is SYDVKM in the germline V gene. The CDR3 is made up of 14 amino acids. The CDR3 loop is CASSLTGALNEQFF. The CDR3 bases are TGTGCCAGCAGTTTGACAGGGGCCCTTAATGAGCAGTTCTTC.

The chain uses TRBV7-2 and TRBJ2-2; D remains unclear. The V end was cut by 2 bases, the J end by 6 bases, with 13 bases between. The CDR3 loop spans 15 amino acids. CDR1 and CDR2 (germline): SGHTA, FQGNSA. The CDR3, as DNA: TGTGCCAGCAGCTTATTGATAGCAGGAGCCGGGGAGCTGTTTTTT. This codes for CASSLLIAGAGELFF. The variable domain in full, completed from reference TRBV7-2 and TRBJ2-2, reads GAGVSQSPSNKVTEKGKDVELRCDPISGHTALYWYRQSLGQGLEFLIYFQGNSAPDKSGLPSDRFSAERTGGSVSTLTIQRTQQEDSAVYLCASSLLIAGAGELFFGEGSRLTVL.

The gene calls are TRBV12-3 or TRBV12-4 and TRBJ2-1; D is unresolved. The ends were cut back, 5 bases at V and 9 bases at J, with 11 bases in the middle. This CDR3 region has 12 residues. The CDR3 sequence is CASSPVLSEQFF. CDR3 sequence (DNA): TGTGCCAGCAGTCCTGTTTTAAGTGAGCAGTTCTTC.

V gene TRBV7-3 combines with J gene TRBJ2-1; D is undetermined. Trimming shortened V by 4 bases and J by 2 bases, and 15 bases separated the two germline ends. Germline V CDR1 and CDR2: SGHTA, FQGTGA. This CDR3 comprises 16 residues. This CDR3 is CASSYRALEPYNEQFF. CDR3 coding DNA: TGTGCCAGCAGCTACCGGGCCCTAGAACCCTACAATGAGCAGTTCTTC.

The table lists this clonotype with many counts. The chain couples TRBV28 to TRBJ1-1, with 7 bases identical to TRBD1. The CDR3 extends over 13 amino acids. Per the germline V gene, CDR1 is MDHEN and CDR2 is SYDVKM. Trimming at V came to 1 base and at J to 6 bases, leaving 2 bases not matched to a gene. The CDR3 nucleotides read TGTGCCAGCAGTTTATCAGGGGGTTCTGAAGCTTTCTTT. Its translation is CASSLSGGSEAFF.

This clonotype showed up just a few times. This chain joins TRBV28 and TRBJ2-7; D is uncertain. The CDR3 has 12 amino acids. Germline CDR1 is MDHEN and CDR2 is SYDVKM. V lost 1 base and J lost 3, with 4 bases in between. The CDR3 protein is CASSLYGYEQYF. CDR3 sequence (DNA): TGTGCCAGCAGTTTATATGGCTACGAGCAGTACTTC.

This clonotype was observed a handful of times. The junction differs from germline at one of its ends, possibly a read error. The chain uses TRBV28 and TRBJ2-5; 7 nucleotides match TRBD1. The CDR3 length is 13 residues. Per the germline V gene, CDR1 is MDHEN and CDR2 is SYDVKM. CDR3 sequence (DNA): TGTGCCAGCAGTACCGGGACAGAAGAGGCCCAGTACTTC. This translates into CASSTGTEEAQYF.

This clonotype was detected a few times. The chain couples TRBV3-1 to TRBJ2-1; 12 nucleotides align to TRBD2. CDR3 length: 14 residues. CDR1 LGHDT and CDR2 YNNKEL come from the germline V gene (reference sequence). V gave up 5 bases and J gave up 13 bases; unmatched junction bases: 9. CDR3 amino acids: CASSLTSGRVGQFF. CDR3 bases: TGTGCCAGCAGCTTGACTAGCGGGAGAGTCGGACAGTTCTTC.

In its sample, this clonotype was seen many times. The CDR3 DNA follows: TGCAGCGTTGTGGGGGGCAGTGAGCAGTTCTTC. Translating it yields CSVVGGSEQFF. The J gene is TRBJ2-1, the V gene TRBV29-1, with D perhaps matching TRBD1 or TRBD2 (6 bases each). V was shortened by 4 bases and J by 9 bases, with 10 bases between the two germline ends. The CDR3 loop spans 11 amino acids. The V gene's germline CDR1 is SQVTM and CDR2 ANQGSEA.

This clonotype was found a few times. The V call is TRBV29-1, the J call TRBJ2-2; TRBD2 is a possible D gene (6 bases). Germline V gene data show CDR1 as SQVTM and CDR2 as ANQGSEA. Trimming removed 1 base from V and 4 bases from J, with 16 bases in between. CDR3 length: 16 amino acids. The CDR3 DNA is TGCAGCGTTGAAGGGACTGCCGGCGGGGTCACCGGGGAGCTGTTTTTT. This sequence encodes CSVEGTAGGVTGELFF.

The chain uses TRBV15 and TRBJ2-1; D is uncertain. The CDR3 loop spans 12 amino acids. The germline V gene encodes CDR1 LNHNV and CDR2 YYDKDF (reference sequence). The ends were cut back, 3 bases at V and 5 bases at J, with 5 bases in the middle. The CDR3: CATSSQHNEQFF. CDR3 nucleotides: TGTGCCACCAGCAGTCAACACAATGAGCAGTTCTTC.

The CDR3 DNA sequence: TGTGCCAGCAGTGAGAATGCAGGCCCACGGAACACTGAAGCTTTCTTT. It translates to CASSENAGPRNTEAFF. The chain links TRBV6-1 to TRBJ1-1; D not certain. The germline gives CDR1 MNHNS, CDR2 SASEGT. The V end lost 3 bases, the J end lost 1 base, and 15 bases lay between the germline ends. The CDR3 totals 16 residues.

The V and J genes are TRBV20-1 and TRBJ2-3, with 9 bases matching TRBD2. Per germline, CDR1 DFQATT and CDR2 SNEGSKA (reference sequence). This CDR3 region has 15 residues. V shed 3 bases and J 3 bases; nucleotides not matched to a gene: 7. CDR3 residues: CSASPLAGWTDTQYF. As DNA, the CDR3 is TGCAGTGCTAGCCCCCTAGCGGGATGGACAGATACGCAGTATTTT.

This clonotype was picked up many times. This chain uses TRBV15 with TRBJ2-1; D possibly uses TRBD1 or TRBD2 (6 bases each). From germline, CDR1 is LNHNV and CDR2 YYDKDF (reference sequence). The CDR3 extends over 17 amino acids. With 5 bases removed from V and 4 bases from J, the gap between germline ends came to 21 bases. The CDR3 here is CATSGTGNGGIYNEQFF. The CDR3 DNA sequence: TGTGCCACCAGCGGAACAGGGAATGGGGGGATTTACAATGAGCAGTTCTTC.

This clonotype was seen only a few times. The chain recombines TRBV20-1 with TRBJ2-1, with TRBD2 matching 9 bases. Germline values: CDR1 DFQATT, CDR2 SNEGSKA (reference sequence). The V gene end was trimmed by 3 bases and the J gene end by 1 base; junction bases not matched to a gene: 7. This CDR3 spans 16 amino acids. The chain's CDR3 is CSASWVAGVSYNEQFF. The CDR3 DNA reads TGCAGTGCTAGCTGGGTAGCGGGAGTGTCCTACAATGAGCAGTTCTTC.